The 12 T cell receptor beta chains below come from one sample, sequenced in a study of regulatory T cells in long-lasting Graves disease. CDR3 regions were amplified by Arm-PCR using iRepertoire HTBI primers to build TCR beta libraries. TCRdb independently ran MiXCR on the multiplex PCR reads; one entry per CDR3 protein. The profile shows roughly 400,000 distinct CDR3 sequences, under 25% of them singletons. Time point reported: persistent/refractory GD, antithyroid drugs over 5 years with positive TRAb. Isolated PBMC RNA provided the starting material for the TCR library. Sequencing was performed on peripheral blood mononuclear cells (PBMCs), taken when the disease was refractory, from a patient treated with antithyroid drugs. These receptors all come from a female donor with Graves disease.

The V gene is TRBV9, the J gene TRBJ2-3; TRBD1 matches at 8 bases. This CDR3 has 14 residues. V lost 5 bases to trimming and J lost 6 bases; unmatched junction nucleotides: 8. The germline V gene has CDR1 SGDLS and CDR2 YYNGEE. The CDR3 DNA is TGTGCCAGCAGTTTCGACAGGGGCGTCGATACGCAGTATTTT. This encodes CASSFDRGVDTQYF. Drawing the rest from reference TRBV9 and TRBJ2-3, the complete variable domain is DSGVTQTPKHLITATGQRVTLRCSPRSGDLSVYWYQQSLDQGLQFLIQYYNGEERAKGNILERFSAQQFPDLHSELNLSSLELGDSALYFCASSFDRGVDTQYFGPGTRLTVL.

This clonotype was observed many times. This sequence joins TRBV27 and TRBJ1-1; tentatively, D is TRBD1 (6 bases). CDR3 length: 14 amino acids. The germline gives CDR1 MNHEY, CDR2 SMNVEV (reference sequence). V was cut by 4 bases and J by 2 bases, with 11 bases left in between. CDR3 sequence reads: CASSWVGGNTEAFF. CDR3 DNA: TGTGCCAGCAGTTGGGTAGGGGGAAACACTGAAGCTTTCTTT.

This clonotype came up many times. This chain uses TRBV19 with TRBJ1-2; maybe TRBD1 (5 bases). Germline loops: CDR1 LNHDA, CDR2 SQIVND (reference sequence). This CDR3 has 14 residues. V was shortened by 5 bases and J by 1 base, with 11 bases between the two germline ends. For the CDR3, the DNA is TGTGCCAGTAGTCTACAGGCCGGTAACTATGGCTACACCTTC. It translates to CASSLQAGNYGYTF.

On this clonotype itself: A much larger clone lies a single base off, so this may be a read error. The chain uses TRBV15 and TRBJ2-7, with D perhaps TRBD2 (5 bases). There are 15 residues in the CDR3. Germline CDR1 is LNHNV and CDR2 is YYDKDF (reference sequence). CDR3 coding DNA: TGTGCCACCGGCAGAGATCTGAGGACTTCCTACGAGCAGTACTTC. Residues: CATGRDLRTSYEQYF. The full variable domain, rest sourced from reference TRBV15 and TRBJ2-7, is DAMVIQNPRYQVTQFGKPVTLSCSQTLNHNVMYWYQQKSSQAPKLLFHYYDKDFNNEADTPDNFQSRRPNTSFCFLDIRSPGLGDTAMYLCATGRDLRTSYEQYFGPGTRLTVT.

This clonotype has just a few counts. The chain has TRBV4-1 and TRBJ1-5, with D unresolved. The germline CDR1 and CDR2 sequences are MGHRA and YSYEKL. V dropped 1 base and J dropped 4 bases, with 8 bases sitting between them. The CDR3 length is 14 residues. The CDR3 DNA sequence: TGCGCCAGCAGCCAAGGGCCGGCTAATCAGCCCCAGCATTTT. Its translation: CASSQGPANQPQHF.

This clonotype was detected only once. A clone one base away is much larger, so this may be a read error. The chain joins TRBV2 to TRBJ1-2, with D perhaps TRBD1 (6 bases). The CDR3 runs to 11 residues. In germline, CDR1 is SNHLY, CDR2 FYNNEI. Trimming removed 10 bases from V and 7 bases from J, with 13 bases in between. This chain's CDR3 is CANKQGSGYTF. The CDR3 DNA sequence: TGTGCCAACAAACAGGGCTCTGGCTACACCTTC.

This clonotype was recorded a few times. The CDR3 spells CASSSTSMGTGSTFF. In DNA, the CDR3 is TGTGCCAGCAGCTCGACCTCCATGGGGACAGGATCAACTTTCTTT. The V gene is TRBV7-9, the J gene TRBJ1-1; 8 nucleotides line up with TRBD1. The CDR3 is made up of 15 amino acids. The germline CDR1 and CDR2 sequences are SEHNR and FQNEAQ (reference sequence). The J segment lost 12 bases and the V segment lost 4 bases, leaving 16 bases of the junction unmatched.

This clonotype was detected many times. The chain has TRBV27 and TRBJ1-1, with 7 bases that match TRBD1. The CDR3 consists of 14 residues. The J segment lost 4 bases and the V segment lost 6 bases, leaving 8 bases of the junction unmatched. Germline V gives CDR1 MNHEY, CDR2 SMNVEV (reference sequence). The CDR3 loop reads CASSLGQAGTEAFF. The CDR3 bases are TGTGCCAGCAGCTTAGGACAGGCGGGCACTGAAGCTTTCTTT.

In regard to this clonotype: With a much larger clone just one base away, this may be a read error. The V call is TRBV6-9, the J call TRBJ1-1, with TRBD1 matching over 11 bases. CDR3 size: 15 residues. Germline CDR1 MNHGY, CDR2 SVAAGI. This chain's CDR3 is CTSSYRDRGSAEAFF. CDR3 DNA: TGTACCAGCAGTTACCGGGACAGGGGGTCGGCTGAAGCTTTCTTT.

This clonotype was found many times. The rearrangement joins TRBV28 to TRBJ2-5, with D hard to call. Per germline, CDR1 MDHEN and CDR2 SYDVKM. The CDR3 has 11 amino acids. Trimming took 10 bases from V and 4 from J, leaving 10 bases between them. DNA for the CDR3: TGTGCCATCCAAAGTTTAGAGACCCAGTACTTC. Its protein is CAIQSLETQYF.

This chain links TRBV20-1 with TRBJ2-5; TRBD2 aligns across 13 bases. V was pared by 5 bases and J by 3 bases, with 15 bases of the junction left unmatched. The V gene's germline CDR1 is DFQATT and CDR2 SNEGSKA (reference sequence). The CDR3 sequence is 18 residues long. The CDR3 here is CSARDSGLAGAIEETQYF. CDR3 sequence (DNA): TGCAGTGCTCGTGATAGCGGACTAGCGGGAGCTATAGAAGAGACCCAGTACTTC.

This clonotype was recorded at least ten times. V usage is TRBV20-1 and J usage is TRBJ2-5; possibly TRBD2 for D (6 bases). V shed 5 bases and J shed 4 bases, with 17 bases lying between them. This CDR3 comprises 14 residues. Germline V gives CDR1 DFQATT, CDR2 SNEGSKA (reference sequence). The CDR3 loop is CSAALDGSGETQYF. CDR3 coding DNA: TGCAGTGCTGCCCTGGACGGGAGTGGAGAGACCCAGTACTTC.